This entry concerns a single T cell receptor beta chain. What this receptor recognizes is not known. There are no base qualities to consult, and no much larger clone falls within one base. Between the V and J ends, shortened by 0 bases and 3 bases respectively, the junction contains 16 bases. The germline V gene specifies SGHDT as CDR1 and YYEEEE as CDR2. The CDR3 sequence holds 16 residues, the cysteine and phenylalanine included. Just the 48-base CDR3 DNA is kept, in frame starting at base 1. This specimen belongs to a study of persistence of HIV-infected CD4 T cells (dated by TCRdb to between 2020 and 2021). In terms of the full investigation: CMV- and HIV-1 Gag-responding CD4+ T cells were isolated from ART-treated individuals so that antigen-driven clonal expansion of HIV-1-infected cells could be examined. The median time the participants had spent on suppressive ART was over 7 years. Peripheral blood samples of up to roughly 180 mL were collected at multiple time points, except for a couple of participants, who underwent leukapheresis at a single time point. TCRbeta sequencing assessed the clonality of all cells in each sorted population, while proviral sequencing assessed the clonality of infected cells. Cross-participant TCR cluster analysis included under ten participants for CMV and 6 or 7 participants for Gag.

The intended sense of this specimen's treatment or condition label: suppressive antiretroviral therapy. A pool of overlapping 15-mer peptides from HIV-1 Gag, at 0.8 to 1 ug per peptide per mL, was used to stimulate the cells. Memory CD4+ T cells that did not respond, being CD40L-negative, CD69-negative and CD45RO-high, were sorted as memory populations depleted of antigen-responding cells. Participants were HIV-1-infected adults who started suppressive ART during chronic infection. Participants had undetectable plasma HIV-1 RNA below 50 copies/mL for at least 4 years. To be included, a participant needed positive CMV serology and a CD4+ T cell count above 400 cells/uL. Before stimulation, PBMCs were isolated using density centrifugation and depleted of CD8+ T cells. Stimulation of CD8-depleted PBMCs was carried out for approximately 18 hours with anti-CD28/CD49d costimulation, CD40-blocking antibody and enfuvirtide, to prevent new infections. Cell sorting was done on a Beckman Coulter MoFlo Legacy or XDP sorter, and dead cells were excluded with propidium iodide. Genomic DNA was extracted using the QIAamp DNA Mini Kit for samples with more than one million cells and using the Quick-DNA Microprep Kit for all other samples.

TCRbeta repertoires were sequenced from genomic DNA with the immunoSEQ hsTCRB assay version 4 in survey mode. Genomic DNA was diluted to 8 to 10 ng/uL, using up to roughly 1 ug per sample for TCRbeta sequencing. The authors' analysis ran thus. TCRbeta data analysis was done in ImmunoSeq Analyzer 3.0, and diversity was calculated on productive nucleotide rearrangements. Lower-bound TCR diversity was estimated with the improved Chao index, and clonality with the Gini coefficient using the Immunarch R package. Different nucleotide rearrangements encoding the same CDR3beta amino acid sequence were counted as distinct clonotypes. TCRbeta sequences significantly enriched in antigen-responding cells relative to anti-CD3/anti-CD28-activated cells were identified by differential abundance analysis. GLIPH2 grouped TCRs by predicted peptide-MHC specificity, both within each participant and across combined participant data sets. In TCRdb, the immuneACCESS table is reduced to in-frame sequences with V and J assigned. These tables do not hold every clone; where another copy was compared, an unresolved V gene accounts for under half, and the others remain unexplained. V and J calls and clone size follow that table, whereas D and trimming were derived from the DNA. This sample is represented by about 40,000 clones; around 78% of them were singletons. The top ten constitute around 14% of the sample.

Points the paper makes about the study in general: Only a small number of individuals took part in the study, and only a limited range of antigens was tested. Because the TCR analyses were done in bulk, restricting them to just the rare CMV-responding cells that actually carried HIV-1 proviruses was not possible. Significantly lower TCRbeta richness was observed in CMV- and Gag-responding cells than in anti-CD3/anti-CD28-responding cells, and higher oligoclonality was observed in CMV-responding cells than in CD3/CD28-stimulated and Gag-responding cells. A correlation was observed between TCR oligoclonality and proviral oligoclonality within the same sorted populations. Degenerate expanded CDR3beta sequences were enriched in antigen-responding cells, suggesting convergent selection of CD4+ responses to CMV and Gag.

This receptor was identified in an adult man with HIV who was CMV-seropositive. The chain employs TRBV5-6 and TRBJ2-7; the D segment could be TRBD2, given 6 matching bases. Material: CD4+ T cells sorted from PBMCs after approximately 20-hour stimulation, obtained from a patient who received antiretroviral therapy. The cell subset or site label of this sample denotes: CD40L-CD69- CD45RO-high memory CD4 T cells not responding to Gag peptides. At the DNA level, the sequence is TGTGCCAGCAGCTTGGGGCCGACGGGAGTTTACTACGAGCAGTACTTC. It is translated as CASSLGPTGVYYEQYF.